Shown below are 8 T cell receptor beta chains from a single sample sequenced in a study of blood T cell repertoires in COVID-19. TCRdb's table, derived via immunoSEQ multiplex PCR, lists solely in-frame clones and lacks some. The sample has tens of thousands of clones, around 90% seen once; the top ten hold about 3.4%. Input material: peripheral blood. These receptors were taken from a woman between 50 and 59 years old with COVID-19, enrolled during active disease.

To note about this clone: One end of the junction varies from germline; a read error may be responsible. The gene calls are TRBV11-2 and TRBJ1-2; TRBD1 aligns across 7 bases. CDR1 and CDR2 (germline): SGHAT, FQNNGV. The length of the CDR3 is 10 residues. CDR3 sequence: CASSSGQVGF. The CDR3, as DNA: TGTGCCAGCAGCAGCGGACAGGTCGGCTTC.

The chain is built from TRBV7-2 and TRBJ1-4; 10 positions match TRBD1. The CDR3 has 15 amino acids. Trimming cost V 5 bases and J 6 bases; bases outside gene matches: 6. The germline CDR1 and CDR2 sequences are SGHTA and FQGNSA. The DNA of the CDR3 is TGTGCCAGCAGCCAAGGGGGACAGGGGCATGAAAAACTGTTTTTT. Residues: CASSQGGQGHEKLFF.

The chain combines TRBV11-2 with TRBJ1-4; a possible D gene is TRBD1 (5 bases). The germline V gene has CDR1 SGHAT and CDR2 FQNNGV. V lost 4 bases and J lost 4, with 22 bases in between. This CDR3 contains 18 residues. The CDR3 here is CASSSGEAMGRLNEKLFF. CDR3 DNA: TGTGCCAGCAGCTCTGGTGAGGCCATGGGGCGGCTTAATGAAAAACTGTTTTTT.

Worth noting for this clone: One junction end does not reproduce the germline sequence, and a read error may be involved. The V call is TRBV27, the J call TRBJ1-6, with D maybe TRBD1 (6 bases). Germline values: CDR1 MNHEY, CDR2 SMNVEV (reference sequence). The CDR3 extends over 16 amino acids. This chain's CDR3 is CASSLSGAFGSSPLHF. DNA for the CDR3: TGTGCCAGCAGTCTATCGGGGGCATTTGGGTCTTCACCCCTCCACTTT.

The DNA of the CDR3 is TGTGCCAGCAGCCAAGATGGCGGGAGACCCTACGAGCAGTACTTC. Amino acid sequence: CASSQDGGRPYEQYF. J is TRBJ2-7 and V is TRBV3-1 (or the pseudogene TRBV3-2), with 7 bases lining up with TRBD2. The CDR3 totals 15 residues. V lost 0 bases to trimming and J lost 2 bases; unmatched junction nucleotides: 4. The germline V gene has CDR1 LGHDT and CDR2 YNNKEL (reference sequence).

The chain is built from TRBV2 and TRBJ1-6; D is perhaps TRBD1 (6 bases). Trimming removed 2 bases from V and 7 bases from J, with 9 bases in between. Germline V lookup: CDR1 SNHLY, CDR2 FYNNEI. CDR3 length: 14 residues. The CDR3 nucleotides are TGTGCCAGCAGTGAAAGGGACACCAATTCACCCCTCCACTTT. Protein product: CASSERDTNSPLHF.

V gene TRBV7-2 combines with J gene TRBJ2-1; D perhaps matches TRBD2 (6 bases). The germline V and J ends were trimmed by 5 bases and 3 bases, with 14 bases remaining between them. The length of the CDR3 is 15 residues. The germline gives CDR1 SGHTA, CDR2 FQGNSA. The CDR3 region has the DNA TGTGCCAGCAGCCCCTGGGGTAGCGGCTACAATGAGCAGTTCTTC. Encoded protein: CASSPWGSGYNEQFF.

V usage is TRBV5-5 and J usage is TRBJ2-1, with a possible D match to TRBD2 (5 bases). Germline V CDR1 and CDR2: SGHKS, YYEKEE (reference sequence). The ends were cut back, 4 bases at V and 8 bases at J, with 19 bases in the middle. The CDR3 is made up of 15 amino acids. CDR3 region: CASSPLTLSDYEQFF. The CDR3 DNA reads TGTGCCAGCAGCCCCCTGACCCTTAGCGACTATGAGCAGTTCTTC.